This T cell receptor (beta chain) originates from a study of Ad26.COV2.S vaccination and SARS-CoV-2 variants. Across the whole study: Intramuscular Ad26.COV2.S at 5x10^10 or 1x10^11 viral particles.

The method was immunoSEQ multiplex PCR; TCRdb's version includes in-frame clones alone and lacks a portion of them. The sample yields approximately 250,000 clones, roughly nine tenths seen once. Treatment specified: roughly 20 received Ad26.COV2.S at low or high dose, single or two shots; several received placebo; per-sample allocation not given. Following the first vaccine or placebo injection, samples were taken on day 63. This sequence originates from a person aged 18-60 years who received the Ad26.COV2.S COVID-19 vaccine or a placebo. The sequencing used peripheral blood, collected in a trial of Ad26.COV2.S vaccine versus placebo.

In DNA form, the CDR3 reads TGTGCCAGCTCACCGACAGGGGACTCCTACAATGAGCAGTTCTTC. Encoded protein: CASSPTGDSYNEQFF. The gene calls are TRBV18 and TRBJ2-1; 8 nucleotides align to TRBD1. There are 15 residues in the CDR3. V gave up 3 bases and J gave up 0 bases; unmatched junction bases: 1. CDR1 is KGHSH and CDR2 is LQKENI in the germline V gene.